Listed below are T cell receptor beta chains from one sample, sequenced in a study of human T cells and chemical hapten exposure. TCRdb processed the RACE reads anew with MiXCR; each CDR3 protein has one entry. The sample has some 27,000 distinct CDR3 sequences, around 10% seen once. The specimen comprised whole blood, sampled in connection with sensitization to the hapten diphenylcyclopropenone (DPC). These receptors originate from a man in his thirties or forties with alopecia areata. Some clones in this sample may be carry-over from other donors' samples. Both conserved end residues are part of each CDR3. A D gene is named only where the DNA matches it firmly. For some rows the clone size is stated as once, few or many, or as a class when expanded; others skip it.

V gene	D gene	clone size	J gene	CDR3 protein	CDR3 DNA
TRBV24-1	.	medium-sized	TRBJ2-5	CATSGARQETQYF	TGTGCCACCAGTGGCGCCAGGCAAGAGACCCAGTACTTC
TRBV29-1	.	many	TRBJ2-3	CSVLFADTQYF	TGCAGCGTGTTGTTCGCAGATACGCAGTATTTT
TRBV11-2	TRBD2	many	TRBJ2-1	CASSFTGTSRYNEQFF	TGTGCCAGCAGCTTCACCGGGACTAGCAGATACAATGAGCAGTTCTTC
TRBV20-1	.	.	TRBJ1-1	CSARDPGNTEAFF	TGCAGTGCTAGAGATCCCGGGAACACTGAAGCTTTCTTT
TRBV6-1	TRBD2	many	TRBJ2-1	CASSRGTSGSSYNEQFF	TGTGCCAGCAGTCGCGGGACTAGCGGCAGCTCCTACAATGAGCAGTTCTTC
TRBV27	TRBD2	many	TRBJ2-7	CASSSAGDPHEQYF	TGTGCCAGCAGCTCAGCGGGAGACCCCCACGAGCAGTACTTC
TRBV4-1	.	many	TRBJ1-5	CASSQEGRVNSNQPQHF	TGCGCCAGCAGCCAAGAGGGCCGGGTAAATAGCAATCAGCCCCAGCATTTT
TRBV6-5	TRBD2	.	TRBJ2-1	CASSYGGGVYNEQFF	TGTGCCAGCAGTTACGGCGGGGGGGTGTACAATGAGCAGTTCTTC
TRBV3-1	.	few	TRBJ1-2	CASSQGGGYTF	TGTGCCAGCAGCCAAGGAGGAGGCTACACCTTC
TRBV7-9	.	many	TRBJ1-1	CASSDRQLNTEAFF	TGTGCCAGCAGCGATCGACAGTTAAACACTGAAGCTTTCTTT
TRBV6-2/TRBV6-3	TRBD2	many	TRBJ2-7	CASSWTSGGEQYF	TGTGCCAGCAGTTGGACTAGCGGTGGGGAGCAGTACTTC
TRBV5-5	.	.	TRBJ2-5	CASSLAYARPIETQYF	TGTGCCAGCAGCTTGGCCTATGCCCGACCGATAGAGACCCAGTACTTC
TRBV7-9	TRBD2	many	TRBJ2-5	CASSPTSGLLQETQYF	TGTGCCAGCAGCCCCACTAGCGGGCTACTTCAAGAGACCCAGTACTTC
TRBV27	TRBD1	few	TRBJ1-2	CASSLSKDRGRANYGYTF	TGTGCCAGCAGTTTATCGAAGGACAGGGGGCGAGCTAACTATGGCTACACCTTC
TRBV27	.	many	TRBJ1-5	CASSLLGVDQPQHF	TGTGCCAGCAGTTTATTAGGAGTTGACCAGCCCCAGCATTTT
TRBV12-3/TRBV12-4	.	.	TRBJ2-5	CASSPGLLQETQYF	TGTGCCAGCAGCCCCGGACTTCTCCAAGAGACCCAGTACTTC
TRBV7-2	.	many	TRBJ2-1	CASSLGMGPGVEQFF	TGTGCCAGCAGCTTAGGAATGGGACCGGGGGTGGAGCAGTTCTTC
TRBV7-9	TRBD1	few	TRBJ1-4	CASSPGTGGRVFF	TGTGCCAGCAGCCCAGGGACAGGAGGCCGGGTGTTTTTT
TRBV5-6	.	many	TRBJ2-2	CASSPGDGSTGELFF	TGTGCCAGCAGCCCCGGAGACGGAAGCACCGGGGAGCTGTTTTTT
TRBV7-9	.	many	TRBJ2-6	CASSLGQGSGANVLTF	TGTGCCAGCAGCTTAGGGCAGGGCTCTGGGGCCAACGTCCTGACTTTC
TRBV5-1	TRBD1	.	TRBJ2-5	CASGSGTVQETQYF	TGCGCCAGCGGGTCGGGGACAGTCCAAGAGACCCAGTACTTC
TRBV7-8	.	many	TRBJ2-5	CASMENRIQETQYF	TGTGCCAGCATGGAAAACAGAATCCAAGAGACCCAGTACTTC
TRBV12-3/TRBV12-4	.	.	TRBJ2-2	CASSSAGELFF	TGTGCCAGCAGCTCAGCCGGGGAGCTGTTTTTT
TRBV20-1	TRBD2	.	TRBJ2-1	CSARLAGVWDEQFF	TGCAGTGCTAGGCTAGCGGGAGTCTGGGATGAGCAGTTCTTC
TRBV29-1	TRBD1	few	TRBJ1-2	CSVDRTGSNYGYTF	TGCAGCGTTGACCGGACAGGGAGCAACTATGGCTACACCTTC
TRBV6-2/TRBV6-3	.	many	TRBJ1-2	CASSTGRYGYTF	TGTGCCAGCAGTACTGGACGGTATGGCTACACCTTC
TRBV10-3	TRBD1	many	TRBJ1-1	CAGRQGLNTEAFF	TGTGCCGGACGACAGGGGCTGAACACTGAAGCTTTCTTT